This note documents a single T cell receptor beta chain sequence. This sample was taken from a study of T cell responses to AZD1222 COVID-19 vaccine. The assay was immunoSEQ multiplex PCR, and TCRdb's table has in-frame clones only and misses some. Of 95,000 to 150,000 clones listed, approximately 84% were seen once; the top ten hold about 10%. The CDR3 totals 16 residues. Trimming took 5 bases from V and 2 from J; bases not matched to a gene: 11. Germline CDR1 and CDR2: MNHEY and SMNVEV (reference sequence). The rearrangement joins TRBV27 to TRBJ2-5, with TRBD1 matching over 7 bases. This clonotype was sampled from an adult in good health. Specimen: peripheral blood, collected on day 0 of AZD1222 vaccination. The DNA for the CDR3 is TGTGCCAGCAGTACAGGGGCTCACACATCTCAAGAGACCCAGTACTTC. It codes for CASSTGAHTSQETQYF.